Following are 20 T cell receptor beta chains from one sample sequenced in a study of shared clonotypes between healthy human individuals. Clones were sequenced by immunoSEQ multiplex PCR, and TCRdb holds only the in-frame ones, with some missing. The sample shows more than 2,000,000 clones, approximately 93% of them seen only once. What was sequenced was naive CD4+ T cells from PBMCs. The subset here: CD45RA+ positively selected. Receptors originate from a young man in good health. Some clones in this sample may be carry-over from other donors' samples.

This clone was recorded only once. CDR3 residues: CASTEGQSTDTQYF. The CDR3 coding sequence is TGCGCCAGCACTGAGGGGCAATCCACAGATACGCAGTATTTT. The rearrangement links TRBV5-1 to TRBJ2-3; D assignment may be TRBD1 or TRBD2 (5 bases each). CDR3 length: 14 residues. The germline CDR1 and CDR2 sequences are SGHRS and YFSETQ. The ends were cut back, 6 bases at V and 2 bases at J, with 13 bases in the middle.

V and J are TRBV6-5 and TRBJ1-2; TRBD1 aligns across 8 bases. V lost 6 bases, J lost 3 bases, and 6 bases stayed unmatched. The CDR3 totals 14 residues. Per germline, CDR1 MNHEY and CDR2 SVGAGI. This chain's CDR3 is CASRPDRGHYGYTF. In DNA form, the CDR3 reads TGTGCCAGCAGGCCCGACAGGGGCCACTATGGCTACACCTTC.

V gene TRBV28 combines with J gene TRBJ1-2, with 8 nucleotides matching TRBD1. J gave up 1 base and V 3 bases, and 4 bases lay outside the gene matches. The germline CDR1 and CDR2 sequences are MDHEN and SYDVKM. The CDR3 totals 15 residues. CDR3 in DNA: TGTGCCAGCAGTTTGTCAGGGGGCGATAACTATGGCTACACCTTC. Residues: CASSLSGGDNYGYTF.

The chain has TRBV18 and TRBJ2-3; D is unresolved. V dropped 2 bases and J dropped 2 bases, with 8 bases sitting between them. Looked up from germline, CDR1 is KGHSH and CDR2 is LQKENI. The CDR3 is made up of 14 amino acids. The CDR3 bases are TGTGCCAGCTCACCAAGGCCGAACACAGATACGCAGTATTTT. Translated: CASSPRPNTDTQYF.

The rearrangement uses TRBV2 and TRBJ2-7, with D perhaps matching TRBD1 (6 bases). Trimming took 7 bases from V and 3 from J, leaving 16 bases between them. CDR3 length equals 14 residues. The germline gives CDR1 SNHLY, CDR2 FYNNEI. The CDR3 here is CASTLERTDYEQYF. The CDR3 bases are TGTGCCAGCACCCTCGAGAGGACAGACTACGAGCAGTACTTC.

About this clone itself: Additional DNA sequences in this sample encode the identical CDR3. Here the CDR3 reads CASSPSGSSYNEQFF. CDR3 coding DNA: TGTGCCAGCAGTCCTAGCGGGAGCTCCTACAATGAGCAGTTCTTC. The chain couples TRBV9 to TRBJ2-1; 10 bases line up with TRBD2. J gave up 0 bases and V 5 bases, and 2 bases lay outside the gene matches. Per the germline V gene, CDR1 is SGDLS and CDR2 is YYNGEE. CDR3 size: 15 residues. The full variable domain, with the rest looked up from reference TRBV9 and TRBJ2-1, is DSGVTQTPKHLITATGQRVTLRCSPRSGDLSVYWYQQSLDQGLQFLIQYYNGEERAKGNILERFSAQQFPDLHSELNLSSLELGDSALYFCASSPSGSSYNEQFFGPGTRLTVL.

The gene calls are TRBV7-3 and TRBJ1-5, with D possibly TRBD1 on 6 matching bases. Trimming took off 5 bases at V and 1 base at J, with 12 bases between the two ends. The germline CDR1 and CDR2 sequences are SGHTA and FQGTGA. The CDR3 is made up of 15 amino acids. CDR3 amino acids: CASSPPGHSNQPQHF. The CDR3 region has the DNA TGTGCCAGCAGCCCCCCGGGACACAGCAATCAGCCCCAGCATTTT.

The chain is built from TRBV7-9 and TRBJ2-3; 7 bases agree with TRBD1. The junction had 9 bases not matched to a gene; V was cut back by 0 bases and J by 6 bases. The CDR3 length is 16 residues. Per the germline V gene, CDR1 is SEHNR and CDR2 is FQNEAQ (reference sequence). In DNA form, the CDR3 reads TGTGCCAGCAGCTTAGCGCCAGGGACAGTAGGGGATACGCAGTATTTT. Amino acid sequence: CASSLAPGTVGDTQYF.

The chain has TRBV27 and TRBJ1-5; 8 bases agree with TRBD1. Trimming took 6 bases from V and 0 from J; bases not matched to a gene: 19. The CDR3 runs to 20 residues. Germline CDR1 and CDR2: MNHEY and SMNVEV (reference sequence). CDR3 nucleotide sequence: TGTGCCAGCAGACACCGTGGCGTTGGACAGGGAGTTCTTAGCAATCAGCCCCAGCATTTT. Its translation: CASRHRGVGQGVLSNQPQHF.

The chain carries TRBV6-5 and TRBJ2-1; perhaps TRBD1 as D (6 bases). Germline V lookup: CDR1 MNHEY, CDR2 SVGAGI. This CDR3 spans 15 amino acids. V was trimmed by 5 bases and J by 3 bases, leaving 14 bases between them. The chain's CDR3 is CASSTGPGDYNEQFF. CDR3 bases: TGTGCCAGCAGTACCGGCCCAGGGGACTACAATGAGCAGTTCTTC.

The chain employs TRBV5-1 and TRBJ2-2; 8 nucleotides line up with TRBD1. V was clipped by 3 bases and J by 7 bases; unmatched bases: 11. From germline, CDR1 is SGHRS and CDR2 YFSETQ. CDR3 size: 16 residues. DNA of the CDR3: TGCGCCAGCAGCTCCGGACAGGGTGGTATAGGCGGGGAGCTGTTTTTT. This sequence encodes CASSSGQGGIGGELFF. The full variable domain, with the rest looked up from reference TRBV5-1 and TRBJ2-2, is KAGVTQTPRYLIKTRGQQVTLSCSPISGHRSVSWYQQTPGQGLQFLFEYFSETQRNKGNFPGRFSGRQFSNSRSEMNVSTLELGDSALYLCASSSGQGGIGGELFFGEGSRLTVL.

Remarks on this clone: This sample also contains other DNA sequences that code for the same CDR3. CDR3 residues: CASSLGGAGELFF. CDR3 in DNA: TGCGCCAGCAGCCTAGGGGGGGCCGGGGAGCTGTTTTTT. The chain joins TRBV5-1 to TRBJ2-2, with D perhaps matching TRBD2 (7 bases). Trimming left V 4 bases short and J 6 bases short, with 10 bases between. The CDR3 contains 13 residues. Germline V lookup: CDR1 SGHRS, CDR2 YFSETQ. Full variable domain (remainder filled in from reference TRBV5-1 and TRBJ2-2): KAGVTQTPRYLIKTRGQQVTLSCSPISGHRSVSWYQQTPGQGLQFLFEYFSETQRNKGNFPGRFSGRQFSNSRSEMNVSTLELGDSALYLCASSLGGAGELFFGEGSRLTVL.

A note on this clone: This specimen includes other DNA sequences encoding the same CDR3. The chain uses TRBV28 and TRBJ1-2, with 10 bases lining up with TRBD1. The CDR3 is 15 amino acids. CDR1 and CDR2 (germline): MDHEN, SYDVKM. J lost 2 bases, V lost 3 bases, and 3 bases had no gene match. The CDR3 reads CASSFGGQGNYGYTF. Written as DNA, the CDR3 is TGTGCCAGCAGTTTCGGGGGACAGGGGAACTATGGCTACACCTTC.

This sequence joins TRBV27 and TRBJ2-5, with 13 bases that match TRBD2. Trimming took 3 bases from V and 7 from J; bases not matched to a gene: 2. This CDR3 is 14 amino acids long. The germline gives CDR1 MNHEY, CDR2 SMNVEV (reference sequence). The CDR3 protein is CASSFTSGRGTQYF. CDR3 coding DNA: TGTGCCAGCAGTTTTACTAGCGGGAGGGGGACCCAGTACTTC.

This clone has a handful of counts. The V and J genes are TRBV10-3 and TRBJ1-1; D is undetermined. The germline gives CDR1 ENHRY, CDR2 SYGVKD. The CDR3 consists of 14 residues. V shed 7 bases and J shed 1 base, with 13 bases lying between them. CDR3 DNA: TGTGCCATCAAGGGCAGCAACTCGAACACTGAAGCTTTCTTT. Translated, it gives CAIKGSNSNTEAFF.

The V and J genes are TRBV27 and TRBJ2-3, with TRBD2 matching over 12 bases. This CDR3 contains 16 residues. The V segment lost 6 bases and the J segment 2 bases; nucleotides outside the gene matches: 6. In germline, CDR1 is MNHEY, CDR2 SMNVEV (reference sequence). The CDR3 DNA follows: TGTGCCAGCAGGCTAAGGACTAGCGGGACCACAGATACGCAGTATTTT. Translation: CASRLRTSGTTDTQYF.

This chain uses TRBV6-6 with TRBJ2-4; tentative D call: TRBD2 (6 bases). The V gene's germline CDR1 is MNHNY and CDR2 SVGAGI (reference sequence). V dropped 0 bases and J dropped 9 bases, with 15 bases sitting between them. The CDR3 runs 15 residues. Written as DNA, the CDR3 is TGTGCCAGCAGTTACTCTTCCGGGAGCGGTGGCATTCAGTACTTC. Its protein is CASSYSSGSGGIQYF.

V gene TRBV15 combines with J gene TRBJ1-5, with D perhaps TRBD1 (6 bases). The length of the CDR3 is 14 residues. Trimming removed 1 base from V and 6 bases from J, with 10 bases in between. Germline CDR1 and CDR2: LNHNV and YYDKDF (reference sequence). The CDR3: CATSRGAGAQPQHF. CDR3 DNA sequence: TGTGCCACCAGCAGAGGGGCAGGGGCTCAGCCCCAGCATTTT.

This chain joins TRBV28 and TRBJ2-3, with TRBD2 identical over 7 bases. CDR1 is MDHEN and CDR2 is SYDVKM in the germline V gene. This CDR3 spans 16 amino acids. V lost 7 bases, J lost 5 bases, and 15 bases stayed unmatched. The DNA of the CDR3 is TGTGCCAGCATCCCTTCGGAGGGCGGGAGAAGAGATACGCAGTATTTT. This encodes CASIPSEGGRRDTQYF.

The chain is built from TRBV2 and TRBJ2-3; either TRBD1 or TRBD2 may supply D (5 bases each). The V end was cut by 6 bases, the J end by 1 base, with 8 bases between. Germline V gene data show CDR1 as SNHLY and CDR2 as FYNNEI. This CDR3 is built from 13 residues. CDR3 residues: CASSGTGTDTQYF. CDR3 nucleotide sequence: TGTGCCAGCAGCGGGACCGGCACAGATACGCAGTATTTT.